These 3 T cell receptor beta chains came from one sample sequenced in a study of response to subunit inactivated influenza vaccine. Each CDR3 protein is one row after TCRdb ran MiXCR on the RT-PCR reads. The sample holds some 600,000 distinct CDR3 sequences, approximately 15% seen once. The sample was PBMCs from blood, taken 14 to 15 days before vaccination. These TCRs come from a middle-aged man who received an inactivated influenza vaccine.

This clonotype was recorded a few times. The chain couples TRBV9 to TRBJ2-1; 9 positions agree with TRBD1. V dropped 3 bases and J dropped 2; count of bases not matched to a gene: 15. The CDR3 consists of 19 residues. The germline gives CDR1 SGDLS, CDR2 YYNGEE. The CDR3 DNA reads as TGTGCCAGCAGCGGCCGGGGGACAGGGTTCGCGGTTGCCTACAATGAGCAGTTCTTC. Its translation is CASSGRGTGFAVAYNEQFF. Based on the CDR3 plus reference TRBV9 and TRBJ2-1, the full variable domain is DSGVTQTPKHLITATGQRVTLRCSPRSGDLSVYWYQQSLDQGLQFLIQYYNGEERAKGNILERFSAQQFPDLHSELNLSSLELGDSALYFCASSGRGTGFAVAYNEQFFGPGTRLTVL.

V gene TRBV2 combines with J gene TRBJ2-5, with 7 bases matching TRBD1. Germline V gene lookup returns CDR1 SNHLY and CDR2 FYNNEI. This CDR3 has 14 residues. J was trimmed by 5 bases and V by 8 bases; bases with no gene match: 11. CDR3 coding DNA: TGTGCCAGCGATCAGACAGGGTCGCGGGAGACCCAGTACTTC. Amino acids: CASDQTGSRETQYF.

In DNA, the CDR3 is TGCAGTGCAGTACCGGGACAGACCTCTGGGGCCAACGTCCTGACTTTC. Protein product: CSAVPGQTSGANVLTF. The chain recombines TRBV20-1 with TRBJ2-6, with 7 bases lining up with TRBD1. The trim removed 6 bases at V and 0 bases at J, leaving 8 bases unmatched. Germline V gives CDR1 DFQATT, CDR2 SNEGSKA (reference sequence). The length of the CDR3 is 16 residues.